Sequencing of this T cell receptor beta chain was carried out in a study of blood T cell repertoires in COVID-19. TCRdb's copy holds only in-frame clones and misses some; the assay was immunoSEQ multiplex PCR. The sample has roughly 200,000 clones; about 84% are singletons. This TCR came from an older person with COVID-19, enrolled during active disease. Sequencing input: peripheral blood.

This CDR3 reads CASSPDGVVTGELFF. CDR3 bases: TGTGCCAGCAGCCCCGACGGGGTAGTTACCGGGGAGCTGTTTTTT. V gene TRBV7-8 combines with J gene TRBJ2-2; tentative D call: TRBD2 (5 bases). The CDR3 totals 15 residues. V was pared by 5 bases and J by 5 bases, with 15 bases between. Germline V lookup: CDR1 SGHVS, CDR2 FQNEAQ.